The next 3 T cell receptor beta chains were all read from a single sample in a study of T cells in Graves' hyperthyroidism and ophthalmopathy. The investigators amplified TCR beta CDR3 regions from RNA transcripts. Initially, a first-round RT-PCR of the TCR CDR3 employed the HTBI primer set. Each CDR3 protein gets one entry after TCRdb re-called the multiplex PCR reads with MiXCR. The sample gives hundreds of thousands of distinct CDR3 sequences, about 14% of which show up once; around 12% is in the top ten. The specimen sequenced was blood. The receptor set was obtained from a woman aged 45-59 years with Graves' ophthalmopathy.

This clonotype was detected only a few times. The chain is built from TRBV29-1 and TRBJ2-2, with D possibly being TRBD1 or TRBD2 (5 bases each). With 7 bases removed from V and 4 bases from J, the gap between germline ends came to 22 bases. CDR3 length equals 16 residues. The germline V gene encodes CDR1 SQVTM and CDR2 ANQGSEA. CDR3 DNA: TGCAGCGCCGATTACGGGGCTAGCCAGGGCACCGGGGAGCTGTTTTTT. Its translation is CSADYGASQGTGELFF.

This clonotype appeared many times. The chain is built from TRBV2 and TRBJ2-3; D is unresolved. This CDR3 has 16 residues. V gave up 2 bases and J gave up 4 bases, with 16 bases separating them. CDR1 and CDR2 (germline): SNHLY, FYNNEI. The CDR3 is CASSEMRRRSADTQYF. CDR3 DNA sequence: TGTGCCAGCAGTGAAATGCGCCGAAGGAGTGCAGATACGCAGTATTTT.

This clonotype was counted many times. The CDR3 protein is CASSPIRSTYGYTF. CDR3 sequence (DNA): TGTGCCAGCAGCCCGATCAGGTCGACCTATGGCTACACCTTC. The V call is TRBV7-2, the J call TRBJ1-2; no reliable D call. V lost 5 bases and J 4 bases, leaving 14 bases between the germline ends. The germline V gene has CDR1 SGHTA and CDR2 FQGNSA. The CDR3 length is 14 residues.